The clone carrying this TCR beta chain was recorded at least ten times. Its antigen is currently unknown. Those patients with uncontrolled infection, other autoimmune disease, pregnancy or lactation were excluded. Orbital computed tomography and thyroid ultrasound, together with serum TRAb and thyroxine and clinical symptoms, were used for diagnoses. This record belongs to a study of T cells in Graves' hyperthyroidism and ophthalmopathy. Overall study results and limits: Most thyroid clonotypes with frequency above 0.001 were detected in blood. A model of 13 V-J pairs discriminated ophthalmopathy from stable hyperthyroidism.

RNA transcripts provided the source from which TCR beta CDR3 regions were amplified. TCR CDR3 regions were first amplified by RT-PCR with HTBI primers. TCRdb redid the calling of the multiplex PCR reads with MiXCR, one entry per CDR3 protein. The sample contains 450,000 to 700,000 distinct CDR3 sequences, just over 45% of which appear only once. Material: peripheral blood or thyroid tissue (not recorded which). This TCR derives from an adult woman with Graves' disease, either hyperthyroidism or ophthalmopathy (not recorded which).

CDR3 nucleotides: TGTGCCAGCCGCAACCCCGGTAGAGGGAACACTGAAGCTTTCTTT. Its protein product is CASRNPGRGNTEAFF. The chain employs TRBV5-4 and TRBJ1-1; D is undetermined. Trimming left V 7 bases short and J 1 base short, with 17 bases between. The germline V gene encodes CDR1 SGHNT and CDR2 YYREEE (reference sequence). The CDR3 is made up of 15 amino acids.